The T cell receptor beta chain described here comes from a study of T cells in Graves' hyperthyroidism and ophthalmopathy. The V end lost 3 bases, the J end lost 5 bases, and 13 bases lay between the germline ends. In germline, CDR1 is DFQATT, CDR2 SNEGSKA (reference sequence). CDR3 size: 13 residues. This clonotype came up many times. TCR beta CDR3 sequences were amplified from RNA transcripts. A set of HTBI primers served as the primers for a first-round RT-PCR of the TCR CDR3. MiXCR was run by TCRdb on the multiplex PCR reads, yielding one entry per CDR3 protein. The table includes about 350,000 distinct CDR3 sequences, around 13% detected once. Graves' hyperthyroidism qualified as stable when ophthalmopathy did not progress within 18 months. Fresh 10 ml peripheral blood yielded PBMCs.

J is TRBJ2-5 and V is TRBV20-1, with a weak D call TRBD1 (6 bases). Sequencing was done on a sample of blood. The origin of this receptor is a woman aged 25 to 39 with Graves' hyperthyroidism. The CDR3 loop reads CSARPTGRETQYF. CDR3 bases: TGCAGTGCTAGGCCGACAGGCAGGGAGACCCAGTACTTC.